This TCR beta chain was profiled in a study of cytomegalovirus exposure and HLA in healthy donors. On this clone: The antigen remains undetermined.

Germline lookup yields CDR1 SGHVS and CDR2 FNYEAQ. The CDR3 is 12 amino acids. Trimming removed 6 bases from V and 8 bases from J, with 12 bases in between. Study-wide findings and caveats: Most TCR sequences showed up rarely, but some public TCRs showed up in many donors.

PCR employed 60 Vbeta and 13 Jbeta primers. Measured with immunoSEQ multiplex PCR; TCRdb has only the in-frame clones, and not every one. This table holds some 130,000 clones, approximately 75% found once. The sample taken for sequencing was PBMCs. The chain combines TRBV7-6 with TRBJ2-3; D is undetermined. The sequence came from a male donor in good health and CMV-seronegative. CDR3 sequence (DNA): TGTGCCAGCAGGTCAGGTTTAGGTACGCAGTATTTT. Protein product: CASRSGLGTQYF.